This T cell receptor (beta chain) was identified in a study of blood T cell repertoires in COVID-19. At the level of the study: COVID-19 samples collected from the United States, Italy and Spain covered acute and convalescent phases.

In the study's own analysis: The authors estimated nucleated cell counts from reference gene primer amplification. Some clones are missing from TCRdb's copy, which holds only in-frame ones; the method was immunoSEQ multiplex PCR. D and trimming were read from the DNA, whereas the V and J calls and clone size are those reported in that table. The sample consists of around 89,000 clones, about two thirds of them appearing once. This clone appeared a few times. Germline V gene data show CDR1 as SEHNR and CDR2 as FQNEAQ (reference sequence). J gave up 1 base and V 3 bases, and 1 base lay outside the gene matches. This CDR3 comprises 15 residues.

This receptor was identified in a woman older than 75 with acute or convalescent COVID-19. The V call is TRBV7-9, the J call TRBJ2-3; 10 bases are shared with TRBD2. The sequencing sample was made of peripheral blood. For the CDR3, the DNA is TGTGCCAGCAGCTTTGGACTAGCGGGCACAGATACGCAGTATTTT. Translating it yields CASSFGLAGTDTQYF.